The rows below give T cell receptor beta chains drawn from one sample of a study of cytomegalovirus exposure and HLA in healthy donors. Sequencing was performed with immunoSEQ multiplex PCR; in TCRdb, only in-frame clones are kept and a portion is missing. This sample's table has around 76,000 clones. The sequencing input was PBMCs. The receptors derive from a man in his forties in good health and CMV-seronegative. Both conserved end residues are trimmed from each CDR3.

j_call | v_call | cdr3_aa
TRBJ1-2 | TRBV5-4 | ASSFNRDSNYGYT
TRBJ1-2 | TRBV6-1 | ASSPDGSYGYT
TRBJ1-1 | TRBV4-2 | ASSHSSQGGVFRMNTEAF
TRBJ2-3 | TRBV5-6 | ASNFATSGRADTQY
TRBJ2-3 | TRBV11-2 | ASSPLGDTQY
TRBJ2-3 | TRBV27 | ASSPSTGGATGTDTQY
TRBJ2-2 | TRBV5-4 | ASFFRGSTGELF
TRBJ1-2 | TRBV27 | ASSFYGEAGYT
TRBJ1-1 | TRBV5-1 | ASSSNAVNTEAF
TRBJ1-3 | TRBV6-5 | ASSYGQGYGNTIY
TRBJ1-1 | TRBV6-6 | ASSYAPGGMNTEAF
TRBJ1-2 | TRBV6-6 | ASSYSTGHGYT
TRBJ2-7 | TRBV10-1 | ASSLDRGEQY
TRBJ2-1 | TRBV4-1 | ASSQASGAKPLSYNEQF
TRBJ2-5 | TRBV28 | ASSPLTVGETQY
TRBJ1-3 | TRBV29-1 | SVGSSGNTIY
TRBJ1-1 | TRBV19 | ASSGQGRTEAF
TRBJ2-2 | TRBV18 | ASSRTAIGPAGELF
TRBJ2-1 | TRBV15 | ATSKGTSGFSYNEQF
TRBJ2-5 | TRBV7-2 | ASSLLGGPLQETQY
TRBJ1-3 | TRBV7-2 | ASSLARGLGGNTIY
TRBJ2-1 | TRBV2 | ASSYLAREQF
TRBJ1-1 | TRBV7-7 | ASSLSPGGEAF
TRBJ1-4 | TRBV14 | ASSQGLTLTNEKLF
TRBJ2-7 | TRBV15 | ATSRGVAGGGYEQY
TRBJ1-5 | TRBV7-2 | ASSHGHASQPQH
TRBJ2-6 | TRBV9 | ASSPLAEAGAGANVLT
TRBJ2-2 | TRBV7-6 | ASSPLGGGTGELF
TRBJ2-5 | TRBV11-1 | ASSLPGRTKETQY
TRBJ1-1 | TRBV7-9 | ASSSAGGNTEAF
TRBJ2-2 | TRBV18 | ASSPASRGELF
TRBJ1-4 | TRBV7-9 | ASSSGGTGWSGEKLF
TRBJ1-1 | TRBV30 | ATKGGGSITEAF
TRBJ1-2 | TRBV19 | ASSTTSGTNYGYT
TRBJ2-7 | TRBV6-1 | ASPPPGQYEQY
TRBJ2-7 | TRBV15 | ATSGGPSSSYEQY
TRBJ1-4 | TRBV29-1 | SVGPIFGRL
TRBJ2-2 | TRBV19 | ASSKTSGSFTGELF
TRBJ1-5 | TRBV7-6 | ASSLAGLPNQPQH
TRBJ2-2 | TRBV5-5 | ASSLDVGAGELF
TRBJ1-3 | TRBV30 | AWNSRNRLSGNTIY
TRBJ1-2 | TRBV5-4 | ASSHPGQGARGYGYT
TRBJ1-2 | TRBV21-1 | ASSKLGSNYGYT
TRBJ1-3 | TRBV5-1 | ASSLDDGTGYLGNTIY
TRBJ1-3 | TRBV11-2 | ASSLSEGNTIY
TRBJ2-3 | TRBV4-1 | ASSQESQRTDTQY
TRBJ2-7 | TRBV28 | ASRREKFEQY
TRBJ2-2 | TRBV11-2 | ASSLVRGGTGELF
TRBJ2-7 | TRBV6-8 | ASSYSRIYEQY
TRBJ2-6 | TRBV2 | ASSELGQISGANVLT
TRBJ2-7 | TRBV5-4 | ASSFRTSGRAGTYEQY
TRBJ1-3 | TRBV7-6 | ASSLGGRANTIY
TRBJ1-1 | TRBV14 | ASSQRTGYYTEAF
TRBJ2-3 | TRBV10-3 | AISTELAGSDTQY
TRBJ1-2 | TRBV11-2 | ASSRTRPNGYT